A single sample gave rise to the 6 T cell receptor beta chains below, sequenced in a study of blood T cells in healthy people across ages. Combining a sample-barcoded 5' primer with a J-beta primer mix, a second PCR ran for roughly 6 to 12 cycles. MiXCR, applied by TCRdb to the 5' RACE reads, yields one record per CDR3 protein. The table includes approximately 1.5 million distinct CDR3 sequences, 35% to 45% detected once. Sequencing was performed on blood. The receptors here all came from a woman between 18 and 29 years old in good health.

This clonotype was detected only a few times. The chain has TRBV12-3 or TRBV12-4 and TRBJ1-5; TRBD1 might be the D (5 bases). This CDR3 is 13 amino acids long. V was shortened by 6 bases and J by 7 bases, with 13 bases between the two germline ends. Here the CDR3 reads CASRSGRAQPQHF. The CDR3 bases are TGTGCCAGCAGATCAGGGAGGGCCCAGCCCCAGCATTTT.

The V and J genes are TRBV6-1 and TRBJ1-2; D possibly corresponds to TRBD1 (5 bases). The CDR3 has 14 amino acids. Germline CDR1 and CDR2: MNHNS and SASEGT. Trimming stripped 2 bases from V and 13 bases from J, with 20 bases between. The CDR3 reads CASSEFGLQVRCTF. As DNA, the CDR3 is TGTGCCAGCAGTGAATTTGGACTACAGGTGCGGTGCACCTTC.

The sample holds a few counts of this clonotype. CDR3 amino acids: CASSPIEVRSSYNEQFF. In nucleotides, the CDR3 is TGTGCCAGCAGCCCCATTGAGGTACGAAGCTCCTACAATGAGCAGTTCTTC. This sequence joins TRBV13 and TRBJ2-1; D is ambiguous. The V gene lost 5 bases and the J gene lost 0 bases, with 17 bases spanning the gap. Germline assignment: CDR1 PRHDT and CDR2 FYEKMQ (reference sequence). The CDR3 spans 17 residues.

The chain is built from TRBV6-2 or TRBV6-3 and TRBJ2-3; TRBD2 matches 13 bases. Germline assignment: CDR1 MNHEY and CDR2 SVGEGT. J was trimmed by 4 bases and V by 6 bases; bases with no gene match: 7. There are 16 residues in the CDR3. The CDR3, as DNA: TGTGCCAGCAGAGGTTGGACTAGCGGGAGCTCAGATACGCAGTATTTT. Residues: CASRGWTSGSSDTQYF.

The CDR3 DNA is TGCAGTGAAATAGCGGGAGGGAGGAATGAGCAGTTCTTC. Residues: CSEIAGGRNEQFF. This chain uses TRBV20-1 with TRBJ2-1; 11 nucleotides line up with TRBD2. From germline, CDR1 is DFQATT and CDR2 SNEGSKA (reference sequence). The V gene end was trimmed by 7 bases and the J gene end by 7 bases; junction bases not matched to a gene: 6. The CDR3 runs 13 residues.

This clonotype was found a few times. The CDR3, as DNA: TGTGCCAGCAGTTACAGCGACAGTAACTATGGCTACACCTTC. It codes for CASSYSDSNYGYTF. This chain uses TRBV6-6 with TRBJ1-2; possible D gene TRBD1, 5 bases. Germline V gene lookup returns CDR1 MNHNY and CDR2 SVGAGI (reference sequence). V was shortened by 2 bases and J by 1 base, with 8 bases between the two germline ends. The CDR3 is 14 residues long.